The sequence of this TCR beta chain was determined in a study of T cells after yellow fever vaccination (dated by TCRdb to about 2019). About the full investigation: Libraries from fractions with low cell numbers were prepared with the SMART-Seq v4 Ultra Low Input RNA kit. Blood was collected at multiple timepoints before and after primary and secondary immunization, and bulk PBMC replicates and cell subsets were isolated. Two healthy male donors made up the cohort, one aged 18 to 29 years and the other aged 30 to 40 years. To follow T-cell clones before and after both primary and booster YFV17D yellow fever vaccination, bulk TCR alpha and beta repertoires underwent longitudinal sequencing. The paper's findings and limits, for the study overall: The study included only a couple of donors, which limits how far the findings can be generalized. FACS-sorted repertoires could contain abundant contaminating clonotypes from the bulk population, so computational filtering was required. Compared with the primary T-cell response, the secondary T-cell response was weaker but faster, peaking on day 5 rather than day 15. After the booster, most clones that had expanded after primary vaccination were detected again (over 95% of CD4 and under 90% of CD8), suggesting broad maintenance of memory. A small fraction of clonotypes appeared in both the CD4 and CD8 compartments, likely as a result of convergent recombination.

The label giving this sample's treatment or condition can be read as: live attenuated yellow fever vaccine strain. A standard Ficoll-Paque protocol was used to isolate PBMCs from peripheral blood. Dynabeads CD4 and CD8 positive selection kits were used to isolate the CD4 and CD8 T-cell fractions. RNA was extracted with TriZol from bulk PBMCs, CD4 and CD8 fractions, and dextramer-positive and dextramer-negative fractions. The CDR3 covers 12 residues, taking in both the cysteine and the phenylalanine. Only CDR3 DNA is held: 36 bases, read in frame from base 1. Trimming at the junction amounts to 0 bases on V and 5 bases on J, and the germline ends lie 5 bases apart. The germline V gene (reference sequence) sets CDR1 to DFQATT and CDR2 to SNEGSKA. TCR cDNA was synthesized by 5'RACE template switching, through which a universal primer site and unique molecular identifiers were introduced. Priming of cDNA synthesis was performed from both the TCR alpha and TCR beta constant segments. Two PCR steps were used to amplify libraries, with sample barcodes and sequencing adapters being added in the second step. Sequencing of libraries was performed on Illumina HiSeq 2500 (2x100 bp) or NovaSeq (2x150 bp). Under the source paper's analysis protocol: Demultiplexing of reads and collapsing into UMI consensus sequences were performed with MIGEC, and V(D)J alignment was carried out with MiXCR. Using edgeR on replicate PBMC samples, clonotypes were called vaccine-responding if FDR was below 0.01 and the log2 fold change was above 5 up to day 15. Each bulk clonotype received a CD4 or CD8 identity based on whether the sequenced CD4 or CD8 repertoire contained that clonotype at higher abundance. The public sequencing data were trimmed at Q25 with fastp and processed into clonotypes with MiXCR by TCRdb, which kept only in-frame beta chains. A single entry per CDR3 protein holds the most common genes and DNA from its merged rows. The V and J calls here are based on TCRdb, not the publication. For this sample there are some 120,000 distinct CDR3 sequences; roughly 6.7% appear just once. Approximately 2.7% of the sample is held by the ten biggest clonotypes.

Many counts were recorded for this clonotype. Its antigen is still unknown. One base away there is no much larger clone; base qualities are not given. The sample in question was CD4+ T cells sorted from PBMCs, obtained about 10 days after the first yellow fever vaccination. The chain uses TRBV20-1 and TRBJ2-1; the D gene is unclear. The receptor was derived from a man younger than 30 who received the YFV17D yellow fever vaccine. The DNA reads TGCAGTGCTAGAGATCAAAACAATGAGCAGTTCTTC. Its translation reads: CSARDQNNEQFF.